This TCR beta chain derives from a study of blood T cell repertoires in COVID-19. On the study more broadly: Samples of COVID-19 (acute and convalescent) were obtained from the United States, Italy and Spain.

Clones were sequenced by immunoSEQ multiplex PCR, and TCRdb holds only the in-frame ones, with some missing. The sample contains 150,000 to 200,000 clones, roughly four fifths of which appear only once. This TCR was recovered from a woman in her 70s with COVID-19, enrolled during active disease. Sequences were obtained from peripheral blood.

The DNA for the CDR3 is TGTGCCAGTAGTCCCTGGACAGGTCCCCAAGAGACCCAGTACTTC. Its protein is CASSPWTGPQETQYF. The rearrangement joins TRBV19 to TRBJ2-5, with 7 bases aligning to TRBD1. This CDR3 has 15 residues. Germline V gene sequence: CDR1 LNHDA, CDR2 SQIVND (reference sequence). The V and J ends lost 5 bases and 1 base, in that order; junction bases with no gene match: 7.